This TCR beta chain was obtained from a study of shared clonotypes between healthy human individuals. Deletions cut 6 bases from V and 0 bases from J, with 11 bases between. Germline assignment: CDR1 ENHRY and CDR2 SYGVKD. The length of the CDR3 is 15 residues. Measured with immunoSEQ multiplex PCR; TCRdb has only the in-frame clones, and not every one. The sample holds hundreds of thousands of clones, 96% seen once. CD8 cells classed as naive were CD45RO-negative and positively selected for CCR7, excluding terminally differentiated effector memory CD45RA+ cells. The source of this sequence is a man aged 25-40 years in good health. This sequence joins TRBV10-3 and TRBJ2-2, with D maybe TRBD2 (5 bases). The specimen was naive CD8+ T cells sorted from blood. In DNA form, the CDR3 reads TGTGCCATCAGAGCTCGGACTCCGAACACCGGGGAGCTGTTTTTT. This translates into CAIRARTPNTGELFF.